This record looks at one T cell receptor beta chain sequence and its context. Its antigen is unidentified. This specimen belongs to a study of monozygotic twins with inflammatory bowel disease. The study's findings and limits: On the inverse Simpson index, IBD patients scored lower for TCRbeta diversity than healthy co-twins. Healthy twins showed more clonotype sharing with others than IBD patients, especially patients with disease activity.

The germline V gene has CDR1 LNHDA and CDR2 SQIVND (reference sequence). This CDR3 contains 16 residues. Via template switching, UMIs carrying a 6-nucleotide sample barcode were introduced. With the 5' RACE reads reprocessed, TCRdb shows one record per CDR3 protein and no DNA. The specimen's table records approximately 150,000 distinct CDR3 sequences. The V gene is TRBV19, the J gene TRBJ1-4; the D gene TCRdb calls, TRBD1, cannot be checked with no DNA. This clonotype originated in a human donor with ulcerative colitis or Crohn's disease, or a healthy co-twin of an affected twin (not recorded which). Input material: blood. The CDR3 here is CASSYETGLMGEKLFF. The entire variable domain, with the rest obtained from reference TRBV19 and TRBJ1-4, is as follows: DGGITQSPKYLFRKEGQNVTLSCEQNLNHDAMYWYRQDPGQGLRLIYYSQIVNDFQKGDIAEGYSVSREKKESFPLTVTSAQKNPTAFYLCASSYETGLMGEKLFFGSGTQLSVL.